This T cell receptor beta chain derives from a study of T-cell reconstitution after alpha-beta-depleted transplantation in children. This clonotype was recorded a few times. As yet, its antigen is unknown. Using unique molecular identifiers, the investigators prepared the TCRbeta library. TCRdb processed the PCR reads anew with MiXCR; each CDR3 protein has one entry. The table records around 110,000 distinct CDR3 sequences, 10% of them present only once. V gave up 6 bases and J gave up 4 bases; unmatched junction bases: 5. The CDR3 runs 15 residues. Notes on the study in general: At one year after transplant, newly produced T cells mostly accounted for T-cell counts and diversity. Some patients' high day-60 TCRbeta diversity was attributed to recipient cells surviving conditioning.

The receptor's source is a boy aged 2-9 years with acute lymphoblastic leukemia, due to receive a stem cell transplant. Sequencing was performed on PBMCs, taken before TCRalphabeta/CD19-depleted stem cell transplant. The chain joins TRBV12-3 or TRBV12-4 to TRBJ2-1, with 11 nucleotides matching TRBD2. As DNA, the CDR3 is TGTGCCAGCAGCGTAGCGGGAGGGATTTACAATGAGCAGTTCTTC. Translating gives CASSVAGGIYNEQFF.